Presented here are 13 T cell receptor beta chains from one specimen sequenced in a study of circulating tumor DNA in untreated peripheral T-cell lymphoma. Measured with immunoSEQ multiplex PCR; TCRdb has only the in-frame clones, and not every one. The sample has thousands of clones, roughly two thirds seen once. Sequenced material: tumor tissue. The source of these receptors is a human donor with peripheral T-cell lymphoma.

A few counts support this clone. V gene TRBV28 combines with J gene TRBJ2-6, with 8 bases aligning to TRBD1. The CDR3 loop spans 17 amino acids. The junction had 7 bases not matched to a gene; V was cut back by 6 bases and J by 0 bases. CDR1 and CDR2 (germline): MDHEN, SYDVKM. CDR3 sequence (DNA): TGTGCCAGCAGGGGACAGGCAATCCTCTCTGGGGCCAACGTCCTGACTTTC. It specifies CASRGQAILSGANVLTF.

J is TRBJ1-1 and V is TRBV19; D remains ambiguous. The CDR3 length is 12 residues. Trimming left V 3 bases short and J 8 bases short, with 10 bases between. The germline gives CDR1 LNHDA, CDR2 SQIVND (reference sequence). The CDR3 sequence is CASSIFSQEAFF. The DNA for the CDR3 is TGTGCCAGTAGTATCTTCTCACAAGAAGCTTTCTTT.

The V call is TRBV9, the J call TRBJ2-3, with 9 bases identical to TRBD1. Per the germline V gene, CDR1 is SGDLS and CDR2 is YYNGEE. This CDR3 has 15 amino acids. V lost 5 bases and J lost 0; bases outside the gene matches: 4. CDR3 in DNA: TGTGCCAGCAGAGGACAGGGGTTGAGCACAGATACGCAGTATTTT. This encodes CASRGQGLSTDTQYF.

The rearrangement joins TRBV6-8 to TRBJ1-1; D remains ambiguous. V was clipped by 0 bases and J by 10 bases, with 12 bases between them. This CDR3 contains 13 residues. The germline V gene has CDR1 MNHGY and CDR2 SAAAGT. In DNA, the CDR3 is TGTGCCAGCAGTTACTCTCGGGAAATTGGAGCTTTCTTT. This encodes CASSYSREIGAFF.

Turning to this clone: At one boundary the junction diverges from the germline segment, which might be a read error. This chain links TRBV18 with TRBJ1-1; no clear D gene. Germline assignment: CDR1 KGHSH and CDR2 LQKENI. This CDR3 region has 15 residues. CDR3 DNA sequence: TGTGTCAGCTCACCACGCAACCACGACAACACTGAAGCTTTCTTT. It codes for CVSSPRNHDNTEAFF.

This CDR3 reads CASSPGQGFSYTF. In nucleotides, the CDR3 is TGTGCCAGCAGCCCGGGACAGGGCTTTAGCTACACCTTC. V and J are TRBV6-8 and TRBJ1-2; 9 bases are shared with TRBD1. Per the germline V gene, CDR1 is MNHGY and CDR2 is SAAAGT. CDR3 length equals 13 residues. Trimming removed 6 bases from V and 9 bases from J; junction bases left unmatched: 8.

This sequence joins TRBV12-5 and TRBJ2-1; TRBD2 agrees at 10 bases. The CDR3 sequence is 16 residues long. The germline CDR1 and CDR2 sequences are LGHNT and FRNRAP. J lost 7 bases, V lost 7 bases, and 13 bases had no gene match. CDR3 sequence: CASASSRTSGLNEQFF. CDR3 coding DNA: TGTGCTAGTGCCTCCTCTAGGACTAGCGGATTGAATGAGCAGTTCTTC.

This clone has just one count. A read error may account for a junction end that differs from germline. The chain combines TRBV2 with TRBJ1-1; D is perhaps TRBD1 (5 bases). The CDR3 loop spans 12 amino acids. CDR1 is SNHLY, CDR2 FYNNEI, per germline. This CDR3 is CASSVDSPGAFF. In DNA form, the CDR3 reads TGTGCTAGCAGTGTTGACAGCCCGGGGGCTTTCTTT.

The chain carries TRBV5-1 and TRBJ1-1; possible D gene TRBD1, 5 bases. The CDR3 spans 16 residues. Germline loops: CDR1 SGHRS, CDR2 YFSETQ. Trimming pared 0 bases from V and 4 bases from J, leaving 16 bases between. CDR3 sequence reads: CASSLGGPQDFTEAFF. The CDR3 DNA sequence: TGCGCCAGCAGCTTGGGGGGCCCACAAGACTTCACTGAAGCTTTCTTT.

The CDR3 is CAISELTGSAFF. The CDR3 nucleotides read TGTGCCATCAGTGAGTTAACAGGGTCTGCTTTCTTT. The J gene is TRBJ1-1, the V gene TRBV10-3; maybe TRBD1 (6 bases). Germline loops: CDR1 ENHRY, CDR2 SYGVKD. Trimming stripped 1 base from V and 11 bases from J, with 11 bases between. The CDR3 loop spans 12 amino acids.

Regarding this clone: An end of the junction differs from the germline gene, which may be a read error. The chain uses TRBV11-3 and TRBJ2-3, with D tentatively TRBD2 (5 bases). Germline assignment: CDR1 SGHNT and CDR2 YENEEA. This CDR3 spans 14 amino acids. CDR3 bases: TGTGCCAGCAGCTTATATGGGAGCACGGATACGCAGTATTTT. Its protein product is CASSLYGSTDTQYF. Complete variable domain (other parts from reference TRBV11-3 and TRBJ2-3): EAGVVQSPRYKIIEKKQPVAFWCNPISGHNTLYWYLQNLGQGPELLIRYENEEAVDDSQLPKDRFSAERLKGVDSTLKIQPAELGDSAVYLCASSLYGSTDTQYFGPGTRLTVL.

The chain uses TRBV25-1 and TRBJ1-4; 7 nucleotides agree with TRBD1. V gave up 3 bases and J gave up 8 bases; unmatched junction bases: 6. CDR3 length: 14 amino acids. Looked up from germline, CDR1 is MGHDK and CDR2 is SYGVNS. The chain's CDR3 is CASSDRTGWEKLFF. CDR3 DNA sequence: TGTGCCAGCAGTGATAGGACAGGTTGGGAAAAACTGTTTTTT.

The chain carries TRBV30 and TRBJ2-7; D call uncertain. From germline, CDR1 is GTSNPN and CDR2 SVGIG (reference sequence). V lost 1 base, J lost 1 base, and 8 bases lay in between. CDR3 length equals 13 residues. In DNA form, the CDR3 reads TGTGCCTGGAGTGGCCCGCTGTCCTACGAGCAGTACTTC. Translated, it gives CAWSGPLSYEQYF.